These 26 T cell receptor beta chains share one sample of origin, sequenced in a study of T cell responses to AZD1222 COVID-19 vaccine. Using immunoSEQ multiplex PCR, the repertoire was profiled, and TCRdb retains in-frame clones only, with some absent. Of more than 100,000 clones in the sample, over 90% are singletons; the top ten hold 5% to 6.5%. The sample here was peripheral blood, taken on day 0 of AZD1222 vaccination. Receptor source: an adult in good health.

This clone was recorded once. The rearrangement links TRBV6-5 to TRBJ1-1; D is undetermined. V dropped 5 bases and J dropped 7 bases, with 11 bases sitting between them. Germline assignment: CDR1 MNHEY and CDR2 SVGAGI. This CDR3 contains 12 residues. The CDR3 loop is CASSPFTGEAFF. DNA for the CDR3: TGTGCCAGCAGTCCTTTTACGGGTGAAGCTTTCTTT.

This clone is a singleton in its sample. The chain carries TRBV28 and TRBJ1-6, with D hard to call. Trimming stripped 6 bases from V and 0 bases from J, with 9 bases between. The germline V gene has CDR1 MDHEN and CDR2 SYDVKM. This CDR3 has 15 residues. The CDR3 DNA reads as TGTGCCAGCAGCCCCGGGCTCTCCTATAATTCACCCCTCCACTTT. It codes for CASSPGLSYNSPLHF. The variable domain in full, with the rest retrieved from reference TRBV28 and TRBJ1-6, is DVKVTQSSRYLVKRTGEKVFLECVQDMDHENMFWYRQDPGLGLRLIYFSYDVKMKEKGDIPEGYSVSREKKERFSLILESASTNQTSMYLCASSPGLSYNSPLHFGNGTRLTVT.

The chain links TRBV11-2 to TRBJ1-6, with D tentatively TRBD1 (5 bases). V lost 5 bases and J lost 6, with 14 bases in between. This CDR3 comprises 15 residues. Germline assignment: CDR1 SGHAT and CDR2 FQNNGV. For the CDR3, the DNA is TGTGCCAGCAGCCAGGGACCAACGGGTAATTCACCCCTCCACTTT. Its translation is CASSQGPTGNSPLHF. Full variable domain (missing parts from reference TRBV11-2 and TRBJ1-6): EAGVAQSPRYKIIEKRQSVAFWCNPISGHATLYWYQQILGQGPKLLIQFQNNGVVDDSQLPKDRFSAERLKGVDSTLKIQPAKLEDSAVYLCASSQGPTGNSPLHFGNGTRLTVT.

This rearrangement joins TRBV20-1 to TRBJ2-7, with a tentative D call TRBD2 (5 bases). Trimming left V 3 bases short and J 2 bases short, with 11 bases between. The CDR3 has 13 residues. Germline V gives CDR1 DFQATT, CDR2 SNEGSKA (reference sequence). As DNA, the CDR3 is TGCAGTGCTAGTCGTCCGGGGACCTACGAGCAGTACTTC. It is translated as CSASRPGTYEQYF.

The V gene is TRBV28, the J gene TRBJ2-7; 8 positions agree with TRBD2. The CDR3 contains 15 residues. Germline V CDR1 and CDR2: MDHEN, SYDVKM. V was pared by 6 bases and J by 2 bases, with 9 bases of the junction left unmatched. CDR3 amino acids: CASRSSGGRTYEQYF. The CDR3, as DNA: TGTGCCAGCAGATCCTCGGGCGGGAGGACCTACGAGCAGTACTTC.

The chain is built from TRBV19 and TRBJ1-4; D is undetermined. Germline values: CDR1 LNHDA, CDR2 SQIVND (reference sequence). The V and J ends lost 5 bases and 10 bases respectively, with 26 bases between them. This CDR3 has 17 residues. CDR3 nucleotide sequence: TGTGCCAGTAGTGTGAGCCTAACGGGTACCAATGAAGGAAAACTGTTTTTT. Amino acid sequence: CASSVSLTGTNEGKLFF.

The CDR3, as DNA: TGTGCCAGCAGCTTTCAGGGGAATGAAGCTTTCTTT. Translated: CASSFQGNEAFF. The chain is built from TRBV7-2 and TRBJ1-1; weak D call: TRBD1 (6 bases). The length of the CDR3 is 12 residues. Looked up from germline, CDR1 is SGHTA and CDR2 is FQGNSA. Trimming left V 3 bases short and J 7 bases short, with 9 bases between.

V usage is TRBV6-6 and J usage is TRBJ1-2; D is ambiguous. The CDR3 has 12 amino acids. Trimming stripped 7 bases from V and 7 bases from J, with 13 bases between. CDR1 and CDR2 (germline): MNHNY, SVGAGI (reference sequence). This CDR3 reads CASTPGVPGYTF. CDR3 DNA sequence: TGTGCCAGCACCCCTGGAGTTCCTGGCTACACCTTC.

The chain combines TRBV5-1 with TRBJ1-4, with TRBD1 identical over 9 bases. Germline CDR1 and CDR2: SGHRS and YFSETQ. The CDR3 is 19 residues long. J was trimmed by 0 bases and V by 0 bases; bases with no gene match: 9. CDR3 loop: CASSLAPDRGGTTNEKLFF. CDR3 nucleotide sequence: TGCGCCAGCAGCTTGGCCCCCGACAGGGGGGGAACAACTAATGAAAAACTGTTTTTT.

CDR3 nucleotide sequence: TGTGCCTGGAGTGGGGACAGGGATAATCAGCCCCAGCATTTT. Its protein is CAWSGDRDNQPQHF. V gene TRBV30 combines with J gene TRBJ1-5; 9 bases fit TRBD1. V lost 1 base, J lost 4 bases, and 2 bases stayed unmatched. The CDR3 sequence is 14 residues long. Per germline, CDR1 GTSNPN and CDR2 SVGIG (reference sequence).

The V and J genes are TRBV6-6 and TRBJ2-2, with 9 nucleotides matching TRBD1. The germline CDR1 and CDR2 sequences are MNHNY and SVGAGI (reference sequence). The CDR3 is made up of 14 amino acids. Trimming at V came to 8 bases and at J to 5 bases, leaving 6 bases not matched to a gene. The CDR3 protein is CASVKQGATGELFF. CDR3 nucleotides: TGTGCCAGCGTAAAACAGGGGGCGACCGGGGAGCTGTTTTTT.

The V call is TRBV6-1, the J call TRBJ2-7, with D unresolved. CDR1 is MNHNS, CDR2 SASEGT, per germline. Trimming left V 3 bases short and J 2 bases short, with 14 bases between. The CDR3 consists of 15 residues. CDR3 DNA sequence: TGTGCCAGCAGTGAGAGCCCGATATCTACCTACGAGCAGTACTTC. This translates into CASSESPISTYEQYF.

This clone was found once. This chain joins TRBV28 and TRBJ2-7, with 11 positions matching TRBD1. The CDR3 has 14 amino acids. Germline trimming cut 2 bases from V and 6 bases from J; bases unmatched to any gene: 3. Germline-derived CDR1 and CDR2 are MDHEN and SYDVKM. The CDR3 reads CASSLGTGGREQYF. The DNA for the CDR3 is TGTGCCAGCAGTTTAGGGACAGGGGGACGCGAGCAGTACTTC.

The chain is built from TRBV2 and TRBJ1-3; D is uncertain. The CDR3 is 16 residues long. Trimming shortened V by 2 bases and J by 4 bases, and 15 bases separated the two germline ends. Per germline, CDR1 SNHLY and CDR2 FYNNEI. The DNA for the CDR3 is TGTGCCAGCAGTGAATATCGGGGTCGGCTCGGAAACACCATATATTTT. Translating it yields CASSEYRGRLGNTIYF. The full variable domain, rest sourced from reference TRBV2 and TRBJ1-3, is EPEVTQTPSHQVTQMGQEVILRCVPISNHLYFYWYRQILGQKVEFLVSFYNNEISEKSEIFDDQFSVERPDGSNFTLKIRSTKLEDSAMYFCASSEYRGRLGNTIYFGEGSWLTVV.

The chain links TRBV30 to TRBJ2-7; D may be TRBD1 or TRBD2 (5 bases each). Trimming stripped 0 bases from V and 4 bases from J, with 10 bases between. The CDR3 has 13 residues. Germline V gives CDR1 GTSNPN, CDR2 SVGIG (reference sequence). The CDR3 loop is CAWSVGTKYEQYF. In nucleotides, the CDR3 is TGTGCCTGGAGTGTAGGGACCAAATACGAGCAGTACTTC.

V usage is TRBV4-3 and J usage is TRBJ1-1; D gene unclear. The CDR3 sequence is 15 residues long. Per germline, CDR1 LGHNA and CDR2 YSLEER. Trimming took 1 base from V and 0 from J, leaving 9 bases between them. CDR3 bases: TGCGCCAGCAGCCAAGGGGTACAAATGAACACTGAAGCTTTCTTT. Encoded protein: CASSQGVQMNTEAFF.

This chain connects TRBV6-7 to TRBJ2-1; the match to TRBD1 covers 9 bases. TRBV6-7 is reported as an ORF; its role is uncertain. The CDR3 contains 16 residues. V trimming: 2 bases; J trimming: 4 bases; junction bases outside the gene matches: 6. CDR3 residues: CASSYPGTGSYNEQFF. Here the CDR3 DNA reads TGTGCCAGCAGTTACCCTGGGACAGGGAGTTACAATGAGCAGTTCTTC.

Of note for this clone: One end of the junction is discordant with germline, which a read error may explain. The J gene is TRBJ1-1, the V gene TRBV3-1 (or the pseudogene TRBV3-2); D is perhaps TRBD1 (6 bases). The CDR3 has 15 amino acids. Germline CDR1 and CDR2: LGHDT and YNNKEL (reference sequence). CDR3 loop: CASDHSGGRNSEAFF. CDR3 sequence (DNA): TGTGCCAGCGATCATAGCGGGGGGCGGAACTCTGAAGCTTTCTTT.

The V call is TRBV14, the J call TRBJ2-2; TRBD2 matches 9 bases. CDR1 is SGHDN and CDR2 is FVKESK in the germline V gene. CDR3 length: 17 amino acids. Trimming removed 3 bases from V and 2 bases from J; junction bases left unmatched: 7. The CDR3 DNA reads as TGTGCCAGCAGCCACATAGCGGGAGCCGGAAACACCGGGGAGCTGTTTTTT. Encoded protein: CASSHIAGAGNTGELFF.

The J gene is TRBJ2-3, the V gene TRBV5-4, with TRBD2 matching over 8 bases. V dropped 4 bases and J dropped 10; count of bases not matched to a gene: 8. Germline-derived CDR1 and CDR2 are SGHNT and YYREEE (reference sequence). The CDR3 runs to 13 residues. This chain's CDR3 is CASSLQAGAAQYF. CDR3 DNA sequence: TGTGCCAGCAGCCTTCAAGCGGGGGCGGCGCAGTATTTT.

The DNA of the CDR3 is TGTGCCAGCAGCCGTAAGGGGAGCTATGGCTACACCTTC. It codes for CASSRKGSYGYTF. The rearrangement uses TRBV27 and TRBJ1-2; D perhaps matches TRBD1 (5 bases). CDR1 is MNHEY and CDR2 is SMNVEV in the germline V gene (reference sequence). V shed 6 bases and J shed 4 bases, with 12 bases lying between them. CDR3 length equals 13 residues.

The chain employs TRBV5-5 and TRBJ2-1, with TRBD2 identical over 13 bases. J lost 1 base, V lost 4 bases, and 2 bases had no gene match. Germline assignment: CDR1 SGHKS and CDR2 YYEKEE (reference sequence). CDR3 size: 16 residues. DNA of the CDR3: TGTGCCAGCAGCCGGGGACTAGCGGGATCCTACAATGAGCAGTTCTTC. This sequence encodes CASSRGLAGSYNEQFF.

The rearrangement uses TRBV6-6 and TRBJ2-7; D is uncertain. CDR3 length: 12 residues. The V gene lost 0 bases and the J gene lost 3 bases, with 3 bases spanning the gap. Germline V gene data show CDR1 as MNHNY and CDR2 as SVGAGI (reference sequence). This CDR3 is CASSYSNYEQYF. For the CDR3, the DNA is TGTGCCAGCAGTTACTCGAACTACGAGCAGTACTTC.

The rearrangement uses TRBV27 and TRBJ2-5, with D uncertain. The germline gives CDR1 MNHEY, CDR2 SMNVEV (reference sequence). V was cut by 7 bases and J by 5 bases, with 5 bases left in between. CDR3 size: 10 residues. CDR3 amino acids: CASIRETQYF. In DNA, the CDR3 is TGTGCCAGCATTCGGGAGACCCAGTACTTC.

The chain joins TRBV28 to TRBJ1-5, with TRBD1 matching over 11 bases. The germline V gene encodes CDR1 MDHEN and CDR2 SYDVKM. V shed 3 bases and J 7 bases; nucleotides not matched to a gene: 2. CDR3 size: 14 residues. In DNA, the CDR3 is TGTGCCAGCAGTTTCGGGACAGGGGGACAGCCCCAGCATTTT. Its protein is CASSFGTGGQPQHF.

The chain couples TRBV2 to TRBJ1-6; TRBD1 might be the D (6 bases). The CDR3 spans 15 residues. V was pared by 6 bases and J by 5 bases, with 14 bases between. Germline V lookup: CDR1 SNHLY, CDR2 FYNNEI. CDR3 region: CASRARTVNNSPLHF. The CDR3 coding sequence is TGTGCCAGCAGAGCTCGGACAGTTAATAATTCACCCCTCCACTTT. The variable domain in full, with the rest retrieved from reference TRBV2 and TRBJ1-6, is EPEVTQTPSHQVTQMGQEVILRCVPISNHLYFYWYRQILGQKVEFLVSFYNNEISEKSEIFDDQFSVERPDGSNFTLKIRSTKLEDSAMYFCASRARTVNNSPLHFGNGTRLTVT.